This TCR beta chain was sequenced for a study of lymphopenia after photon versus proton radiotherapy. Study results and caveats: Photon-treated patients lost naive T cells and TCR diversity; proton-treated stayed stable.

TCRdb's copy holds only in-frame clones and misses some; the assay was immunoSEQ multiplex PCR. This sample has around 35,000 clones; over 65% occur once, and the top ten carry 2.9%. Notes on this clone: The target antigen is unknown.

The clonotype was recovered from a man over 45 with gastric cancer. The source material was peripheral blood, sampled from a patient treated with photon-based radiotherapy.

The CDR3 loop is CASSPGTEATNEKLFF. The CDR3 region has the DNA TGTGCCAGCAGCCCCGGGACAGAGGCGACTAATGAAAAACTGTTTTTT. The chain has TRBV7-9 and TRBJ1-4; TRBD1 aligns across 7 bases. The CDR3 is 16 residues long. Germline lookup yields CDR1 SEHNR and CDR2 FQNEAQ (reference sequence). V trimming: 5 bases; J trimming: 2 bases; junction bases outside the gene matches: 8.